This record covers a single TCR beta chain. Per the study methods: Estimation of nucleated cell counts relied on the amplification of reference gene primers. The method was immunoSEQ multiplex PCR; TCRdb's version includes in-frame clones alone and lacks a portion of them. V and J calls and clone size are copied from that table; D and trimming were computed from the DNA. The sample has hundreds of thousands of clones; approximately 90% are singletons. V was pared by 6 bases and J by 8 bases, with 9 bases of the junction left unmatched. The CDR3 has 12 amino acids. Looked up from germline, CDR1 is SQVTM and CDR2 is ANQGSEA. The sample is drawn from a study of blood T cell repertoires in COVID-19. Overall study: There were acute and convalescent COVID-19 samples, and they came from the United States, Italy and Spain.

Categorization into cohorts depended on clinical history that participants reported. The receptor was isolated from a young woman who had recovered from COVID-19. This chain links TRBV29-1 with TRBJ1-2; 7 bases are a match to TRBD1. Sequencing was carried out using PBMCs or T cells enriched from blood (not recorded which). The chain's CDR3 is CSVGDSSGGYTF. The CDR3 nucleotides are TGCAGCGTGGGGGACAGTTCAGGGGGCTACACCTTC. The complete variable domain, with remaining parts taken from reference TRBV29-1 and TRBJ1-2, reads SAVISQKPSRDICQRGTSLTIQCQVDSQVTMMFWYRQQPGQSLTLIATANQGSEATYESGFVIDKFPISRPNLTFSTLTVSNMSPEDSSIYLCSVGDSSGGYTFGSGTRLTVV.